Presented here are 2 T cell receptor beta chains from one specimen sequenced in a study of shared clonotypes between healthy human individuals. TCRdb's copy holds only in-frame clones and misses some; the assay was immunoSEQ multiplex PCR. The sample holds 2 million to 2.5 million clones, almost 96% seen once. Sequences were obtained from naive CD4+ T cells sorted from blood. The sample's subset: CD45RA+ positively selected. Receptors were obtained from a man between 18 and 29 years old in good health.

This clone has a single count. CDR3 region: CASRGTGSSSPLHF. The CDR3, as DNA: TGTGCCAGCAGGGGGACAGGGTCAAGCTCACCCCTCCACTTT. The genes are TRBV2 and TRBJ1-6, with 9 bases lining up with TRBD1. Germline-derived CDR1 and CDR2 are SNHLY and FYNNEI. The CDR3 consists of 14 residues. Trimming at V came to 6 bases and at J to 10 bases, leaving 7 bases not matched to a gene. The entire variable domain, with the rest obtained from reference TRBV2 and TRBJ1-6, is as follows: EPEVTQTPSHQVTQMGQEVILRCVPISNHLYFYWYRQILGQKVEFLVSFYNNEISEKSEIFDDQFSVERPDGSNFTLKIRSTKLEDSAMYFCASRGTGSSSPLHFGNGTRLTVT.

The CDR3 bases are TGTGCCAGCAGTCAGACAGGGGGTATTTTCGAGACCCAGTACTTC. It is translated as CASSQTGGIFETQYF. The chain employs TRBV6-5 and TRBJ2-5; TRBD1 matches at 9 bases. V dropped 5 bases and J dropped 5; count of bases not matched to a gene: 9. Germline lookup yields CDR1 MNHEY and CDR2 SVGAGI. This CDR3 region has 15 residues.